Listed here are 19 T cell receptor beta chains from one sample, sequenced in a study of control samples from healthy donors and cancer patients. This table comes from immunoSEQ multiplex PCR, and its TCRdb copy is limited to in-frame clones, with some not included. The table shows 150,000 to 200,000 clones, with approximately 94% occurring only once. The sequenced material came from blood. These receptors came from a woman under 30 in good health.

This clone was seen only a few times. V gene TRBV5-1 combines with J gene TRBJ1-1, with a possible D match to TRBD1 (5 bases). Germline loops: CDR1 SGHRS, CDR2 YFSETQ. The germline V and J ends were trimmed by 0 bases and 4 bases, with 13 bases remaining between them. There are 15 residues in the CDR3. The CDR3 sequence: CASSLEEGGATEAFF. The CDR3 coding sequence is TGCGCCAGCAGCTTGGAAGAAGGAGGGGCCACTGAAGCTTTCTTT. The full variable domain, its missing parts supplied by reference TRBV5-1 and TRBJ1-1, is KAGVTQTPRYLIKTRGQQVTLSCSPISGHRSVSWYQQTPGQGLQFLFEYFSETQRNKGNFPGRFSGRQFSNSRSEMNVSTLELGDSALYLCASSLEEGGATEAFFGQGTRLTVV.

The gene calls are TRBV7-9 and TRBJ1-4; TRBD1 aligns across 9 bases. The junction had 6 bases not matched to a gene; V was cut back by 5 bases and J by 5 bases. CDR1 and CDR2 (germline): SEHNR, FQNEAQ (reference sequence). The CDR3 runs 15 residues. The CDR3 DNA is TGTGCCAGCAGCCCGCCCGGGACAGGGAATGAAAAACTGTTTTTT. Translating it yields CASSPPGTGNEKLFF.

V is TRBV29-1 and J is TRBJ2-7, with unresolved D. The germline V and J ends were trimmed by 4 bases and 0 bases, with 4 bases remaining between them. The CDR3 loop spans 11 amino acids. The germline V gene has CDR1 SQVTM and CDR2 ANQGSEA. CDR3 nucleotide sequence: TGCAGCGTTGTTTTCTCCTACGAGCAGTACTTC. Translation gives CSVVFSYEQYF.

In its sample, this clone was seen a few times. The V call is TRBV29-1, the J call TRBJ1-5; 7 nucleotides match TRBD1. Germline V gene data show CDR1 as SQVTM and CDR2 as ANQGSEA. V lost 4 bases to trimming and J lost 5 bases; unmatched junction nucleotides: 8. The CDR3 length is 14 residues. The CDR3 DNA follows: TGCAGCGTTGGAGGATTCAGGGGGGATCAGCCCCAGCATTTT. It is translated as CSVGGFRGDQPQHF.

This clone is a singleton in its sample. The J gene is TRBJ1-1, the V gene TRBV18, with 9 bases aligning to TRBD1. Germline-derived CDR1 and CDR2 are KGHSH and LQKENI. The V segment lost 4 bases and the J segment 11 bases; nucleotides outside the gene matches: 2. The CDR3 spans 11 residues. Here the CDR3 reads CASSRDRAAFF. The CDR3 bases are TGTGCCAGCTCACGGGACAGGGCGGCTTTCTTT.

The chain carries TRBV13 and TRBJ1-2; 8 bases are a match to TRBD1. CDR3 length: 16 residues. V shed 8 bases, J shed 2 bases, and the junction held 13 bases outside the gene matches. The V gene's germline CDR1 is PRHDT and CDR2 FYEKMQ (reference sequence). The CDR3 protein is CASEKWGTGLNYGYTF. CDR3 coding DNA: TGTGCCAGCGAGAAGTGGGGGACAGGCTTAAACTATGGCTACACCTTC.

This sequence joins TRBV9 and TRBJ1-1, with D hard to call. Germline V lookup: CDR1 SGDLS, CDR2 YYNGEE. The germline V and J ends were trimmed by 4 bases and 0 bases, with 13 bases remaining between them. This CDR3 contains 15 residues. The chain's CDR3 is CASSPLPDMNTEAFF. DNA for the CDR3: TGTGCCAGCAGCCCCCTACCTGATATGAACACTGAAGCTTTCTTT. The full variable domain, its missing parts supplied by reference TRBV9 and TRBJ1-1, is DSGVTQTPKHLITATGQRVTLRCSPRSGDLSVYWYQQSLDQGLQFLIQYYNGEERAKGNILERFSAQQFPDLHSELNLSSLELGDSALYFCASSPLPDMNTEAFFGQGTRLTVV.

The CDR3 reads CASSQDLGQGRWDEQYF. The CDR3 DNA is TGCGCCAGCAGCCAAGATCTTGGACAGGGGAGATGGGACGAGCAGTACTTC. The rearrangement uses TRBV4-1 and TRBJ2-7; 9 bases match TRBD1. Germline CDR1 reads MGHRA; CDR2 reads YSYEKL. CDR3 length: 17 amino acids. V was pared by 0 bases and J by 5 bases, with 11 bases of the junction left unmatched.

For this clone: Other DNA sequences in this sample translate to the same CDR3. The chain joins TRBV18 to TRBJ2-7, with D perhaps matching TRBD1 (5 bases). V was trimmed by 2 bases and J by 3 bases, leaving 8 bases between them. CDR3 length: 13 amino acids. Germline V CDR1 and CDR2: KGHSH, LQKENI. The CDR3 DNA reads TGTGCCAGCTCACCATCCAGGGACTACGAGCAGTACTTC. The encoded protein is CASSPSRDYEQYF.

V and J are TRBV7-2 and TRBJ1-4, with D unclear. Trimming removed 6 bases at V and 7 bases at J, with 6 bases between. Germline-derived CDR1 and CDR2 are SGHTA and FQGNSA. The CDR3 runs to 11 residues. CDR3 residues: CASRGTEKLFF. The DNA of the CDR3 is TGTGCCAGCAGGGGTACTGAAAAACTGTTTTTT.

This chain links TRBV24-1 with TRBJ1-1; D remains unclear. The V and J ends lost 6 bases and 6 bases respectively, with 7 bases between them. CDR1 is KGHDR and CDR2 is SFDVKD in the germline V gene. This CDR3 has 11 residues. This CDR3 reads CATSLGSEAFF. The DNA of the CDR3 is TGTGCCACCAGTCTGGGTTCTGAAGCTTTCTTT.

Comments on this clone: This sample includes further DNA sequences coding for the same CDR3. The rearrangement links TRBV18 to TRBJ1-1, with no clear D. The CDR3 is 13 residues long. Germline CDR1 reads KGHSH; CDR2 reads LQKENI. Trimming removed 1 base from V and 2 bases from J, with 5 bases in between. Here the CDR3 DNA reads TGTGCCAGCTCACCACAGAGAAACACTGAAGCTTTCTTT. Protein: CASSPQRNTEAFF.

The V gene is TRBV3-1 (or the pseudogene TRBV3-2), the J gene TRBJ2-1; TRBD1 matches at 8 bases. V trimming: 5 bases; J trimming: 4 bases; junction bases outside the gene matches: 10. The CDR3 length is 16 residues. Germline CDR1 reads LGHDT; CDR2 reads YNNKEL (reference sequence). CDR3 bases: TGTGCCAGCAGCTACCGCGGACAGGGCCTTTACAATGAGCAGTTCTTC. Amino acid sequence: CASSYRGQGLYNEQFF.

The gene calls are TRBV19 and TRBJ2-1, with TRBD2 matching 9 bases. This CDR3 region has 15 residues. V lost 2 bases to trimming and J lost 8 bases; unmatched junction nucleotides: 7. Germline V lookup: CDR1 LNHDA, CDR2 SQIVND (reference sequence). The CDR3 region has the DNA TGTGCCAGTAGTATATGGCGGGAGGGCCCGTATGAGCAGTTCTTC. This gives the protein CASSIWREGPYEQFF. The whole variable domain, filled in from reference TRBV19 and TRBJ2-1, reads DGGITQSPKYLFRKEGQNVTLSCEQNLNHDAMYWYRQDPGQGLRLIYYSQIVNDFQKGDIAEGYSVSREKKESFPLTVTSAQKNPTAFYLCASSIWREGPYEQFFGPGTRLTVL.

This clone was counted a single time. The chain links TRBV10-3 to TRBJ1-2, with D unresolved. Looked up from germline, CDR1 is ENHRY and CDR2 is SYGVKD. The CDR3 has 16 residues. V lost 9 bases and J 0 bases, leaving 20 bases between the germline ends. CDR3 DNA: TGTGCCATATCCATGGGGATAAGCTCAGCTAACTATGGCTACACCTTC. Residues: CAISMGISSANYGYTF.

This chain's CDR3 is CASSPRSGFYEQYF. Written as DNA, the CDR3 is TGTGCCAGCAGCCCGCGCTCAGGGTTCTACGAGCAGTACTTC. This sequence joins TRBV11-2 and TRBJ2-7, with a weak D call TRBD1 (5 bases). Trimming took 5 bases from V and 3 from J, leaving 14 bases between them. The CDR3 is made up of 14 amino acids. The germline gives CDR1 SGHAT, CDR2 FQNNGV.

The V call is TRBV11-1, the J call TRBJ2-7; D gene ambiguous. CDR3 length equals 13 residues. V lost 5 bases to trimming and J lost 4 bases, with 12 bases between them. Germline CDR1 reads SGHAT; CDR2 reads FQDESV (reference sequence). In nucleotides, the CDR3 is TGTGCCAGCAGCCTTCAGGTAGTATACGAGCAGTACTTC. It codes for CASSLQVVYEQYF.

CDR3 loop: CASSRLRDSNYGYTF. In nucleotides, the CDR3 is TGTGCCAGCAGCAGACTCCGGGACAGCAACTATGGCTACACCTTC. The chain carries TRBV6-5 and TRBJ1-2, with 7 bases that match TRBD1. Germline V gene data show CDR1 as MNHEY and CDR2 as SVGAGI. The V segment lost 6 bases and the J segment 2 bases; nucleotides outside the gene matches: 9. The CDR3 spans 15 residues.

The chain links TRBV14 to TRBJ2-1; D is uncertain. The germline V and J ends were trimmed by 2 bases and 6 bases, with 2 bases remaining between them. The CDR3 has 11 amino acids. The germline V gene encodes CDR1 SGHDN and CDR2 FVKESK. The CDR3, as DNA: TGTGCCAGCAGCCAATTCAATGAGCAGTTCTTC. This encodes CASSQFNEQFF. The whole variable domain, filled in from reference TRBV14 and TRBJ2-1, reads EAGVTQFPSHSVIEKGQTVTLRCDPISGHDNLYWYRRVMGKEIKFLLHFVKESKQDESGMPNNRFLAERTGGTYSTLKVQPAELEDSGVYFCASSQFNEQFFGPGTRLTVL.